These T cell receptor beta chains were read from a single sample in a study of blood T cell repertoires in COVID-19. Libraries were prepared by immunoSEQ multiplex PCR; TCRdb keeps only in-frame clonotypes and omits some of them. In the table there are approximately 94,000 clones, about 91% of which are singletons. The sample was peripheral blood. The receptors here all came from a human donor in a cohort sampled during active COVID-19. The CDR3 runs from the conserved cysteine through the conserved F or W. A D gene is named only where the DNA matches it firmly. Some rows mark clone size as missing; the rest say once, few, many or name a class of expanded clone.

J gene	D gene	clone size	V gene	CDR3 DNA	CDR3 protein
TRBJ2-6	TRBD1	-	TRBV7-9	TGTGCCAGCAGTGAGACAGGGAGCCAGGCTGGGGCCAACGTCCTGACTTTC	CASSETGSQAGANVLTF
TRBJ2-1	-	-	TRBV18	TGTGCCAGCTCTTCAACCGGACTAAACAATGAGCAGTTCTTC	CASSSTGLNNEQFF
TRBJ2-1	-	-	TRBV15	TGTGCCACCAGCAGAGGCATGCGGGCTCGCTACAATGAGCAGTTCTTC	CATSRGMRARYNEQFF
TRBJ1-1	TRBD1	-	TRBV10-3	TGTGCCACCTCACCACAGGGGAACCAACTTGAAGCTTTCTTT	CATSPQGNQLEAFF
TRBJ1-4	-	once	TRBV28	TGTGCCAGCAGTTTAACCAGGGTTGGAAATGAAAAACTGTTTTTT	CASSLTRVGNEKLFF
TRBJ1-2	-	-	TRBV24-1	TGTGCCACCAGTGACCCAGGAGGCAACTATGGCTACACCTTC	CATSDPGGNYGYTF
TRBJ2-7	-	-	TRBV19	TGTGCCAGTAGTACCCAGGGGACCTACGAGCAGTACTTC	CASSTQGTYEQYF
TRBJ2-7	TRBD1	-	TRBV9	TGTGCCAGCAGCCTAAATGGACAGGCATTCTACGAGCAGTACTTC	CASSLNGQAFYEQYF
TRBJ1-1	-	-	TRBV7-9	TGTGCCAGCAGCTTAGCGTCTAACGAGGGAAGAGCTTTCTTT	CASSLASNEGRAFF
TRBJ1-2	TRBD1	-	TRBV7-2	TGTGCCAGCAGCAAAAAGACAGGGGGCCATGGCTACACCTTC	CASSKKTGGHGYTF
TRBJ1-1	-	-	TRBV7-6	TGTGCCAGCAGCCGGGGACAGAACACTGAAGCTTTCTTT	CASSRGQNTEAFF
TRBJ1-2	-	-	TRBV5-5	TGTGCCAGCAGCCTACTCCAGGCGAACTATGGCTACACCTTC	CASSLLQANYGYTF
TRBJ2-5	-	once	TRBV9	TGTGCCAGCATCAAAGGAGAGGGCCCCCCAGAGACCCAGTACTTC	CASIKGEGPPETQYF
TRBJ2-1	TRBD2	-	TRBV5-1	TGCGCCAGCAGCTTTACTAGCGGGAGGCGGGACAATGAGCAGTTCTTC	CASSFTSGRRDNEQFF
TRBJ2-1	TRBD2	-	TRBV3-1/TRBV3-2	TGTGCCAGCAGCCTCGGGACTAGCGGGGGAAATGAGCAGTTCTTC	CASSLGTSGGNEQFF
TRBJ2-2	-	-	TRBV6-6	TGTGCCAGCAGTCATACGACAGCGAACACCGGGGAGCTGTTTTTT	CASSHTTANTGELFF
TRBJ1-3	-	-	TRBV5-4	TGTGCCAGCAGCTTGGCCGTGGGAGGGTCGCAGGGAAACACCATATATTTT	CASSLAVGGSQGNTIYF
TRBJ2-7	TRBD2	-	TRBV2	TGTGCCAGCATGGTGGGACTAGCGGGAGCCAAATACGAGCAGTACTTC	CASMVGLAGAKYEQYF
TRBJ2-1	-	-	TRBV28	TGTGCCAGCAGTGGCGGTATGACAGTTCGATTTGGTGAGCAGTTCTTC	CASSGGMTVRFGEQFF
TRBJ1-4	-	-	TRBV5-4	TGTGCCAGCAGCCCCCGCCTGGGAGGGGAACTGTTTTTT	CASSPRLGGELFF
TRBJ2-2	-	-	TRBV18	TGTGCCAGCTCACCAAACCCAGGGAACACCGGGGAGCTGTTTTTT	CASSPNPGNTGELFF